This T cell receptor (beta chain) appears in the sequencing data of a study of CD8+ T cells in alopecia areata. Extraction of RNA preceded its reverse transcription into cDNA, which served as the sequencing template. Clones were read by immunoSEQ multiplex PCR, and TCRdb kept only the in-frame ones, dropping some. This table holds about 120,000 clones, 56% found once. The sample's treatment: oral pan-JAK inhibitor, 5-10 mg twice daily. From PBMCs, CD4+ and CD8+ T cells were sorted. For this clone: Its specificity is unknown.

CDR1 and CDR2 (germline): SEHNR, FQNEAQ (reference sequence). The V gene end was trimmed by 6 bases and the J gene end by 0 bases; junction bases not matched to a gene: 5. The CDR3 is 15 amino acids. The study's findings and limits: Tofacitinib produced a significant decrease in scalp clonality and in expanded CD8+ clones among the top 100. Mice showed TCR sharing more clearly than patients did, possibly owing to HLA.

J is TRBJ1-1 and V is TRBV7-9, with 9 bases matching TRBD1. The sequence was obtained from a human donor with alopecia areata. The material sequenced was CD4+ T cells sorted from blood, taken at week 24, from a patient treated with tofacitinib. The CDR3 nucleotides are TGTGCCAGCAGGCCAGACAGGGGGATGAACACTGAAGCTTTCTTT. It yields the protein CASRPDRGMNTEAFF. Based on the CDR3 plus reference TRBV7-9 and TRBJ1-1, the full variable domain is DTGVSQNPRHKITKRGQNVTFRCDPISEHNRLYWYRQTLGQGPEFLTYFQNEAQLEKSRLLSDRFSAERPKGSFSTLEIQRTEQGDSAMYLCASRPDRGMNTEAFFGQGTRLTVV.